One sample yielded the 28 T cell receptor beta chains listed below, sequenced in a study of blood T cell repertoires in COVID-19. Method: immunoSEQ multiplex PCR; TCRdb's copy keeps in-frame clones and lacks some. The data show approximately 240,000 clones, 84% seen once. The sequenced material came from peripheral blood. The receptors originated from a man aged 45-65 years with acute or convalescent COVID-19.

The chain combines TRBV5-1 with TRBJ2-7; 10 bases are a match to TRBD1. The V and J ends lost 4 bases and 4 bases, in that order; junction bases with no gene match: 8. Germline assignment: CDR1 SGHRS and CDR2 YFSETQ. The CDR3 covers 15 residues. Here the CDR3 reads CASSVAGTGVYEQYF. As DNA, the CDR3 is TGCGCCAGCAGCGTTGCCGGGACAGGGGTATACGAGCAGTACTTC.

This chain uses TRBV15 with TRBJ2-5, with D maybe TRBD1 (6 bases). Between the trimmed V and J ends, which lost 3 bases and 2 bases, there was a span of 10 bases. The CDR3 is made up of 14 amino acids. Germline loops: CDR1 LNHNV, CDR2 YYDKDF (reference sequence). Here the CDR3 reads CATSRDSEQETQYF. The CDR3 DNA is TGTGCCACCAGCAGGGACAGCGAACAAGAGACCCAGTACTTC.

The chain recombines TRBV10-3 with TRBJ1-2; D is possibly TRBD1 (6 bases). Germline CDR1 reads ENHRY; CDR2 reads SYGVKD. Deletions cut 6 bases from V and 6 bases from J, with 8 bases between. The CDR3 sequence is 11 residues long. For the CDR3, the DNA is TGTGCCATCAGGGACAGCAATGGCTACACCTTC. Protein product: CAIRDSNGYTF.

This clone has only a few counts. V usage is TRBV18 and J usage is TRBJ2-7, with 8 bases that match TRBD1. CDR1 and CDR2 from the germline V gene are KGHSH and LQKENI. J was trimmed by 4 bases and V by 3 bases; bases with no gene match: 8. The CDR3 is 15 amino acids. The CDR3 reads CASSPMSGQVYEQYF. CDR3 coding DNA: TGTGCCAGCTCACCGATGTCGGGACAGGTTTACGAGCAGTACTTC.

The chain links TRBV28 to TRBJ2-5, with TRBD1 as a possible D gene (5 bases). The CDR3 length is 14 residues. The V end lost 5 bases, the J end lost 5 bases, and 15 bases lay between the germline ends. Germline lookup yields CDR1 MDHEN and CDR2 SYDVKM. The CDR3, as DNA: TGTGCCAGCAGTCGTCCAGGGTCTCGGGAGACCCAGTACTTC. It specifies CASSRPGSRETQYF.

The V and J genes are TRBV7-3 and TRBJ2-3; 12 nucleotides match TRBD2. CDR1 and CDR2 (germline): SGHTA, FQGTGA. The CDR3 has 15 amino acids. V was clipped by 4 bases and J by 5 bases; unmatched bases: 4. CDR3 bases: TGTGCCAGCAGCTCTAGCGGGGGGGTCGTAGATACGCAGTATTTT. Protein: CASSSSGGVVDTQYF.

This clone has just one count. The rearrangement links TRBV19 to TRBJ2-1; D is unresolved. Germline lookup yields CDR1 LNHDA and CDR2 SQIVND (reference sequence). Trimming removed 4 bases from V and 0 bases from J, with 13 bases in between. The CDR3 has 16 residues. This CDR3 is CASSTRVLSSYNEQFF. In DNA form, the CDR3 reads TGTGCCAGTAGTACCCGCGTTTTGAGCTCCTACAATGAGCAGTTCTTC.

The table lists this clone with a count of one. This chain links TRBV28 with TRBJ2-1, with 11 bases lining up with TRBD2. V lost 7 bases, J lost 15 bases, and 11 bases stayed unmatched. The CDR3 length is 13 residues. Germline V lookup: CDR1 MDHEN, CDR2 SYDVKM. CDR3 coding DNA: TGTGCCAGCACACTAGCGGGAGAATTCGTTCCGTTCTTC. This encodes CASTLAGEFVPFF.

J is TRBJ2-3 and V is TRBV9; 9 positions match TRBD1. CDR1 SGDLS and CDR2 YYNGEE come from the germline V gene. This CDR3 is 19 amino acids long. V lost 3 bases to trimming and J lost 3 bases; unmatched junction nucleotides: 17. The chain's CDR3 is CASSGRDRESGARTDTQYF. The DNA of the CDR3 is TGTGCCAGCAGCGGGAGGGACAGGGAGTCCGGTGCGCGAACAGATACGCAGTATTTT.

The chain carries TRBV10-3 and TRBJ1-5, with TRBD1 as a possible D gene (6 bases). The CDR3 has 13 amino acids. Germline V gives CDR1 ENHRY, CDR2 SYGVKD. V lost 6 bases and J 7 bases, leaving 13 bases between the germline ends. The CDR3 region has the DNA TGTGCCATCAGCCGACAGGTAGGGCAGCCCCAGCATTTT. This encodes CAISRQVGQPQHF.

The rearrangement uses TRBV3-1 (or the pseudogene TRBV3-2) and TRBJ1-4, with TRBD1 matching over 11 bases. V dropped 0 bases and J dropped 7; count of bases not matched to a gene: 4. The CDR3 runs to 16 residues. Germline V gene sequence: CDR1 LGHDT, CDR2 YNNKEL (reference sequence). CDR3 amino acids: CASSQDTGTGGEKLFF. The CDR3 DNA reads as TGTGCCAGCAGCCAAGATACGGGGACAGGGGGTGAAAAACTGTTTTTT.

The V and J genes are TRBV4-1 and TRBJ1-4; the D is unclear. The V and J ends lost 0 bases and 10 bases respectively, with 27 bases between them. Germline values: CDR1 MGHRA, CDR2 YSYEKL. The length of the CDR3 is 19 residues. The CDR3 bases are TGCGCCAGCAGCCAAGAACCGATGTCAGGCAGCACGCTCGGAAGAAAACTGTTTTTT. It encodes CASSQEPMSGSTLGRKLFF.

Turning to this clone: One end of the junction varies from germline; a read error may be responsible. The chain combines TRBV30 with TRBJ2-7; TRBD2 agrees at 11 bases. The CDR3 is 13 residues long. Germline loops: CDR1 GTSNPN, CDR2 SVGIG (reference sequence). DNA of the CDR3: TGTGCCTTAATTAGCGGGAGGGCAGGCATCCTTGACTTC. Encoded protein: CALISGRAGILDF.

The genes are TRBV18 and TRBJ1-1; TRBD1 might be the D (5 bases). CDR3 length: 12 amino acids. V was cut by 3 bases and J by 10 bases, with 12 bases left in between. Germline V gene data show CDR1 as KGHSH and CDR2 as LQKENI. CDR3 region: CASSPRGMVAFF. The CDR3 bases are TGTGCCAGCTCACCGCGGGGGATGGTAGCTTTCTTT.

The chain has TRBV5-1 and TRBJ1-4; D is possibly TRBD1 (6 bases). Germline V gene lookup returns CDR1 SGHRS and CDR2 YFSETQ. The CDR3 has 15 amino acids. V lost 0 bases to trimming and J lost 4 bases, with 10 bases between them. CDR3 nucleotide sequence: TGCGCCAGCAGCTTGGGGACAGCCTATAATGAAAAACTGTTTTTT. Protein product: CASSLGTAYNEKLFF.

This chain uses TRBV28 with TRBJ1-1; 11 nucleotides match TRBD1. The CDR3 has 14 amino acids. Germline CDR1 and CDR2: MDHEN and SYDVKM. Germline trimming cut 8 bases from V and 5 bases from J; bases unmatched to any gene: 7. CDR3 sequence reads: CASRDRGEVTEAFF. CDR3 bases: TGTGCCAGCCGGGACAGGGGGGAGGTAACTGAAGCTTTCTTT.

The chain has TRBV5-1 and TRBJ1-1, with a weak D call TRBD1 (5 bases). In germline, CDR1 is SGHRS, CDR2 YFSETQ. The CDR3 has 13 amino acids. Trimming took 4 bases from V and 11 from J, leaving 18 bases between them. CDR3 in amino acids: CASSADTRLNAFF. For the CDR3, the DNA is TGCGCCAGCAGCGCGGACACAAGACTCAACGCTTTCTTT.

The table lists this clone with a few counts. The chain links TRBV19 to TRBJ2-7; 8 bases line up with TRBD2. The CDR3 sequence is 15 residues long. Germline loops: CDR1 LNHDA, CDR2 SQIVND (reference sequence). With V trimmed by 1 base and J by 3 bases, 5 bases remained unmatched. The CDR3 spells CASSIVGGALYEQYF. The CDR3 bases are TGTGCCAGTAGTATAGTCGGGGGGGCACTCTACGAGCAGTACTTC.

The CDR3 loop reads CASSLTGGLDEQYF. In nucleotides, the CDR3 is TGCGCCAGCAGCCTGACAGGGGGGTTGGACGAGCAGTACTTC. J is TRBJ2-7 and V is TRBV5-1, with 9 bases aligning to TRBD1. Per germline, CDR1 SGHRS and CDR2 YFSETQ. The CDR3 sequence is 14 residues long. V lost 4 bases and J lost 5; bases outside the gene matches: 7.

The rearrangement joins TRBV18 to TRBJ1-3; 12 bases line up with TRBD1. The CDR3 is 14 amino acids. Germline loops: CDR1 KGHSH, CDR2 LQKENI. With V trimmed by 5 bases and J by 8 bases, 4 bases remained unmatched. The CDR3 nucleotides are TGTGCCAGCTCAACGGGACAGGGGGCAGACACCATATATTTT. This codes for CASSTGQGADTIYF.

The chain is built from TRBV5-1 and TRBJ1-1; the match to TRBD1 covers 7 bases. The CDR3 length is 14 residues. Germline loops: CDR1 SGHRS, CDR2 YFSETQ. V gave up 2 bases and J gave up 7 bases; unmatched junction bases: 8. CDR3 sequence reads: CASSFRDSNVEAFF. The DNA for the CDR3 is TGCGCCAGCAGCTTCCGGGACAGTAATGTTGAAGCTTTCTTT.

The chain joins TRBV6-5 to TRBJ1-6; 9 bases map to TRBD1. Trimming cost V 7 bases and J 8 bases; bases outside gene matches: 9. Germline values: CDR1 MNHEY, CDR2 SVGAGI. The CDR3 sequence is 15 residues long. The CDR3 DNA sequence: TGTGCCAGCACCTCCGAACAGGGGGCGGATTCACCCCTCCACTTT. This translates into CASTSEQGADSPLHF.

Of note for this clone: Other nucleotide sequences from this sample produce the same CDR3. V usage is TRBV2 and J usage is TRBJ2-1; maybe TRBD1 (6 bases). Trimming cost V 0 bases and J 3 bases, with 9 bases left between them. Germline-derived CDR1 and CDR2 are SNHLY and FYNNEI. This CDR3 has 15 residues. CDR3 amino acids: CASSEAGANYNEQFF. CDR3 DNA sequence: TGTGCCAGCAGTGAAGCGGGGGCCAACTACAATGAGCAGTTCTTC.

The chain is built from TRBV6-5 and TRBJ2-2; no definite D call. This CDR3 contains 16 residues. The ends were cut back, 0 bases at V and 1 base at J, with 9 bases in the middle. Germline-derived CDR1 and CDR2 are MNHEY and SVGAGI. CDR3 bases: TGTGCCAGCAGTTACTCTGGGCCTCAGAACACCGGGGAGCTGTTTTTT. Translated: CASSYSGPQNTGELFF.

The chain couples TRBV12-3 or TRBV12-4 to TRBJ1-2; D remains ambiguous. There are 12 residues in the CDR3. V lost 3 bases, J lost 8 bases, and 10 bases lay in between. CDR3 amino acids: CASSFPGGGYTF. CDR3 coding DNA: TGTGCCAGCAGTTTCCCCGGCGGCGGCTACACCTTC.

The chain has TRBV5-6 and TRBJ1-1, with D maybe TRBD1 (6 bases). V lost 1 base and J 0 bases, leaving 10 bases between the germline ends. Germline assignment: CDR1 SGHDT and CDR2 YYEEEE. The CDR3 consists of 15 residues. The CDR3 bases are TGTGCCAGCAGCTTGACAGGGCTTATGAACACTGAAGCTTTCTTT. It encodes CASSLTGLMNTEAFF.

Points on this clone: A clone one base away is much larger, so this may be a read error. The chain has TRBV12-3 or TRBV12-4 and TRBJ1-2; 11 bases are shared with TRBD1. V gave up 3 bases and J gave up 7 bases; unmatched junction bases: 1. The CDR3 contains 13 residues. The CDR3 region is CASSFGTGGGYTF. CDR3 DNA sequence: TGTGCCAGCAGTTTCGGGACAGGGGGTGGCTACACCTTC.

The rearrangement uses TRBV24-1 and TRBJ1-4; possibly TRBD1 for D (6 bases). CDR1 is KGHDR, CDR2 SFDVKD, per germline. Trimming shortened V by 9 bases and J by 7 bases, and 14 bases separated the two germline ends. CDR3 length: 13 residues. The CDR3 spells CATQGQRGEKLFF. CDR3 nucleotides: TGTGCCACCCAGGGACAACGAGGTGAAAAACTGTTTTTT.